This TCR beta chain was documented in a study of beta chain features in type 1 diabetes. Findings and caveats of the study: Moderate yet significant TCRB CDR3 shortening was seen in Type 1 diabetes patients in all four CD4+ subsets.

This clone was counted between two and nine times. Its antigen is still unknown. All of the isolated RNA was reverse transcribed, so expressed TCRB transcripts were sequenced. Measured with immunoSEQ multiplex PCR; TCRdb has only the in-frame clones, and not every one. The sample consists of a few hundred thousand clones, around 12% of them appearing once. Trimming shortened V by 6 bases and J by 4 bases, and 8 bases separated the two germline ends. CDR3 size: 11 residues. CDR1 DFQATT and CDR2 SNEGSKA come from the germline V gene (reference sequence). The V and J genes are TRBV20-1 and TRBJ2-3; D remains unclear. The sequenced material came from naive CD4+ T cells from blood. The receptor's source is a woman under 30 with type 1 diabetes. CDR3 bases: TGCAGTGCGAGCGCGTCAGATACGCAGTATTTT. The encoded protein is CSASASDTQYF.